The rows below give T cell receptor beta chains drawn from one sample of a study of cytomegalovirus exposure and HLA in healthy donors. The assay was immunoSEQ multiplex PCR, and TCRdb's table has in-frame clones only and misses some. The sample includes about 180,000 clones, 85% of them seen just once. Sequenced: PBMCs. The receptors shown here come from a man aged 18 to 30 in good health and CMV-seropositive. The CDR3 runs from the conserved cysteine through the conserved F or W. D genes are given only for firm matches. Some rows mark clone size as missing; the rest say once, few, many or name a class of expanded clone.

length	J	V	D	size	CDR3	DNA
14	TRBJ1-2	TRBV28	-	-	CASSLPLDSKGYTF	TGTGCCAGCAGTTTACCCCTGGACAGTAAAGGCTACACCTTC
16	TRBJ2-3	TRBV5-1	TRBD2	-	CASSGRGGPVADTQYF	TGCGCCAGCAGCGGACGGGGGGGCCCGGTTGCAGATACGCAGTATTTT
17	TRBJ2-6	TRBV7-9	TRBD1	-	CASSSGTGSYGANVLTF	TGTGCCAGCAGCTCCGGGACAGGTTCGTATGGGGCCAACGTCCTGACTTTC
13	TRBJ2-1	TRBV10-2	-	-	CASSETGYNEQFF	TGCGCCAGCAGTGAGACAGGGTACAATGAGCAGTTCTTC
14	TRBJ2-3	TRBV6-5	TRBD2	-	CASRVAGPVDTQYF	TGTGCCAGCAGGGTAGCGGGACCGGTCGATACGCAGTATTTT
13	TRBJ2-1	TRBV13	-	-	CASSLRGAGEQFF	TGTGCCAGCAGCTTGCGTGGGGCCGGTGAGCAGTTCTTC
13	TRBJ2-1	TRBV5-5	-	-	CASSQIIYNEQFF	TGTGCCAGCAGCCAGATTATCTACAATGAGCAGTTCTTC
14	TRBJ2-3	TRBV5-1	TRBD1	-	CASSRDRLTDTQYF	TGCGCCAGCAGCCGGGACAGACTCACAGATACGCAGTATTTT
15	TRBJ2-7	TRBV6-1	TRBD1	-	CASSGGQGSPREQYF	TGTGCCAGCAGTGGGGGACAGGGGAGCCCTCGCGAGCAGTACTTC
14	TRBJ2-7	TRBV27	-	-	CASSLSAGTYEQYF	TGTGCCAGCAGTTTATCGGCAGGGACCTACGAGCAGTACTTC
16	TRBJ2-3	TRBV11-3	TRBD2	-	CASSEVAGASGGTQYF	TGTGCCAGCAGCGAGGTAGCGGGGGCCTCCGGGGGGACGCAGTATTTT
12	TRBJ2-7	TRBV30	-	-	CAWGYGAYEQYF	TGTGCCTGGGGATACGGGGCCTACGAGCAGTACTTC
17	TRBJ2-1	TRBV14	-	-	CASSPPPGRGGWGEQFF	TGTGCCAGCAGCCCTCCTCCGGGGAGAGGGGGATGGGGTGAGCAGTTCTTC
17	TRBJ2-5	TRBV5-1	TRBD1	-	CASRHGTGLRTGETQYF	TGCGCCAGCAGACATGGGACAGGGCTACGAACGGGGGAGACCCAGTACTTC
14	TRBJ2-1	TRBV28	TRBD1	-	CASKRDRAYNEQFF	TGTGCCAGCAAAAGAGACAGGGCCTACAATGAGCAGTTCTTC
16	TRBJ2-1	TRBV5-1	TRBD1	once	CASSLRWDRGLNEQFF	TGCGCCAGCAGCTTGAGGTGGGACAGGGGGCTGAATGAGCAGTTCTTC
15	TRBJ2-7	TRBV11-2	TRBD2	-	CASSFYPSGPYEQYF	TGTGCCAGCAGCTTCTACCCTAGCGGGCCCTACGAGCAGTACTTC
14	TRBJ2-5	TRBV28	-	-	CASSGGVREETQYF	TGTGCCAGCAGTGGAGGGGTCAGGGAAGAGACCCAGTACTTC
16	TRBJ1-1	TRBV7-6	-	-	CASSQLPPSGVTEAFF	TGTGCCAGCAGCCAGCTACCCCCGTCAGGGGTGACTGAAGCTTTCTTT
16	TRBJ2-7	TRBV4-1	TRBD1	-	CASSQEPGQGIYEQYF	TGCGCCAGCAGCCAAGAGCCGGGACAGGGTATCTACGAGCAGTACTTC
10	TRBJ1-4	TRBV29-1	-	-	CSVSDEKLFF	TGCAGCGTTTCGGATGAAAAACTGTTTTTT
14	TRBJ1-1	TRBV9	-	-	CASSFLAGESEAFF	TGTGCCAGCAGCTTCTTGGCCGGGGAGTCTGAAGCTTTCTTT
15	TRBJ2-1	TRBV7-9	TRBD2	-	CASSLGTSGDNEQFF	TGTGCCAGCAGCCTCGGGACTAGCGGCGACAATGAGCAGTTCTTC
20	TRBJ2-1	TRBV9	-	-	CASSVALGGQGRGSYNEQFF	TGTGCCAGCAGCGTAGCATTAGGTGGGCAGGGCCGAGGAAGCTACAATGAGCAGTTCTTC
14	TRBJ2-7	TRBV28	TRBD2	-	CASSFRSGSHEQYF	TGTGCCAGCAGTTTTCGTAGCGGGAGCCACGAGCAGTACTTC
16	TRBJ1-2	TRBV6-5	-	few	CASSYSTGLGGAGYTF	TGTGCCAGCAGTTACTCCACCGGTCTGGGGGGTGCTGGCTACACCTTC
12	TRBJ1-1	TRBV25-1	-	-	CASDQGGAEAFF	TGTGCCAGCGACCAGGGAGGCGCTGAAGCTTTCTTT
14	TRBJ2-2	TRBV5-1	TRBD1	-	CASSGRGPDGELFF	TGCGCCAGCAGCGGCAGGGGGCCCGACGGGGAGCTGTTTTTT
18	TRBJ2-5	TRBV15	-	-	CATSRDNLGGGLQETQYF	TGTGCCACCAGCAGAGATAATTTGGGGGGGGGCCTCCAAGAGACCCAGTACTTC
18	TRBJ2-5	TRBV2	TRBD2	-	CASSEPKLAGGFQETQYF	TGTGCCAGCAGTGAGCCCAAACTAGCGGGAGGATTCCAAGAGACCCAGTACTTC
15	TRBJ1-3	TRBV18	-	-	CASSPSGSNGNTIYF	TGTGCCAGCTCACCAAGCGGGTCAAATGGAAACACCATATATTTT